This TCR beta chain was observed in a study of HIV-infected patients and healthy controls. The study's findings and limits: Untreated HIV+ repertoires had roughly threefold fewer distinct CDR3s and lower Shannon diversity than healthy controls. Mean usage of eight alpha and eight beta V genes differed significantly in HIV-infected patients versus controls.

CDR3 length: 15 amino acids. With 5 bases clipped from V and 5 bases from J, the junction kept 8 bases outside the gene matches. Per germline, CDR1 SGHTA and CDR2 FQGNSA. This clonotype was counted only a few times. As yet, its antigen is unknown. cDNA was made from roughly 500 ng RNA using alpha and beta constant primers. Separate chain-specific third strand synthesis with multiplexing indices produced the alpha and beta libraries. TCRdb fed the 5' RACE reads into MiXCR, producing one record per CDR3 protein. The sample lists more than 6,500 distinct CDR3 sequences, about 7.3% seen once, with roughly a tenth in the top ten. No cell fractionation was done, so the repertoire covers all unsorted peripheral blood T cells.

The sequence came from an adult with HIV infection. The source material was blood, sampled before antiretroviral therapy. The chain is built from TRBV7-2 and TRBJ2-3, with TRBD1 matching over 9 bases. Here the CDR3 reads CASSTRQGQGDTQYF. CDR3 in DNA: TGTGCCAGCAGCACTAGACAGGGACAGGGAGATACGCAGTATTTT.